This T cell receptor beta chain derives from a study of beta chain features in type 1 diabetes. Overall study results and limits: People with Type 1 diabetes carried modestly yet significantly shorter TCRB CDR3s in all four CD4+ subsets.

The isolated RNA, all of it, was reverse transcribed, so expressed TCRB transcripts were what got sequenced. TCRdb keeps only in-frame clones here, not all; method: immunoSEQ multiplex PCR. The sample records some 150,000 clones, around 9.3% being singletons. This clone was counted a few times. Its antigen is undetermined. The CDR3 covers 13 residues. Per the germline V gene, CDR1 is SGHDT and CDR2 is YYEEEE. The V segment lost 4 bases and the J segment 14 bases; nucleotides outside the gene matches: 14. This chain connects TRBV5-6 to TRBJ1-2; TRBD1 matches at 7 bases. The clonotype was recovered from a man aged 18-30 years in good health. The sample comprised naive CD4+ T cells from blood. The CDR3 region is CASSQRDSHYFTF. As DNA, the CDR3 is TGTGCCAGCAGCCAAAGGGACAGCCACTACTTTACCTTC. Full variable domain (rest looked up from reference TRBV5-6 and TRBJ1-2): DAGVTQSPTHLIKTRGQQVTLRCSPKSGHDTVSWYQQALGQGPQFIFQYYEEEERQRGNFPDRFSGHQFPNYSSELNVNALLLGDSALYLCASSQRDSHYFTFGSGTRLTVV.